These 18 T cell receptor beta chains originate from one sample sequenced in a study of T cell changes during pregnancy in multiple sclerosis. This table comes from immunoSEQ multiplex PCR, and its TCRdb copy is limited to in-frame clones, with some not included. Here the sample spans over 30,000 clones, approximately 94% being singletons. The starting material was CD4+ T cells from peripheral blood mononuclear cells, obtained after pregnancy. The receptors originated from a female donor with multiple sclerosis, enrolled in a pregnancy study.

V gene TRBV15 combines with J gene TRBJ2-5, with 9 bases aligning to TRBD2. The J segment lost 5 bases and the V segment lost 1 base, leaving 11 bases of the junction unmatched. This CDR3 spans 17 amino acids. Germline lookup yields CDR1 LNHNV and CDR2 YYDKDF (reference sequence). In DNA, the CDR3 is TGTGCCACCAGCAGAGCGGCCAGCGGGGGGTTCCGCGAGACCCAGTACTTC. Translation gives CATSRAASGGFRETQYF.

The V gene is TRBV11-2, the J gene TRBJ2-7, with a weak D call TRBD2 (6 bases). There are 12 residues in the CDR3. The germline V and J ends were trimmed by 8 bases and 2 bases, with 10 bases remaining between them. Germline V lookup: CDR1 SGHAT, CDR2 FQNNGV. The CDR3 protein is CASGGATYEQYF. Here the CDR3 DNA reads TGTGCCAGCGGCGGGGCCACCTACGAGCAGTACTTC.

The chain combines TRBV5-1 with TRBJ1-5; D unclear. The CDR3 is 14 amino acids. Trimming stripped 3 bases from V and 2 bases from J, with 9 bases between. CDR1 SGHRS and CDR2 YFSETQ come from the germline V gene. CDR3 DNA sequence: TGCGCCAGCAGCTCGGAGGGAGGCAATCAGCCCCAGCATTTT. This encodes CASSSEGGNQPQHF.

The rearrangement joins TRBV5-4 to TRBJ2-3; no clear D gene. CDR3 length: 15 amino acids. The V and J ends lost 0 bases and 0 bases respectively, with 8 bases between them. CDR1 is SGHNT, CDR2 YYREEE, per germline (reference sequence). The CDR3 nucleotides are TGTGCCAGCAGCTTGGGCGAGACTAGCACAGATACGCAGTATTTT. Amino acids: CASSLGETSTDTQYF.

The chain has TRBV5-1 and TRBJ2-5; no firm D call. This CDR3 is 11 amino acids long. In germline, CDR1 is SGHRS, CDR2 YFSETQ. Trimming removed 2 bases from V and 4 bases from J, with 3 bases in between. The CDR3 bases are TGCGCCAGCAGCTTCCGAGAGACCCAGTACTTC. Translated, it gives CASSFRETQYF. The full variable domain, rest sourced from reference TRBV5-1 and TRBJ2-5, is KAGVTQTPRYLIKTRGQQVTLSCSPISGHRSVSWYQQTPGQGLQFLFEYFSETQRNKGNFPGRFSGRQFSNSRSEMNVSTLELGDSALYLCASSFRETQYFGPGTRLLVL.

V and J are TRBV5-4 and TRBJ2-2; 14 bases fit TRBD2. The V gene's germline CDR1 is SGHNT and CDR2 YYREEE (reference sequence). J was trimmed by 4 bases and V by 0 bases; bases with no gene match: 8. The CDR3 loop spans 19 amino acids. The CDR3 nucleotides are TGTGCCAGCAGCTTGGGTCTTGTGACTAGCGGGGGGGCCACCGGGGAGCTGTTTTTT. It specifies CASSLGLVTSGGATGELFF.

The CDR3 loop reads CASSLNAYSGETQYF. The DNA for the CDR3 is TGTGCCAGCAGCTTGAACGCCTATTCCGGGGAGACCCAGTACTTC. The rearrangement links TRBV5-4 to TRBJ2-5; no clear D gene. This CDR3 comprises 15 residues. The V gene's germline CDR1 is SGHNT and CDR2 YYREEE (reference sequence). V was clipped by 1 base and J by 5 bases, with 15 bases between them. The variable domain in full, with the rest retrieved from reference TRBV5-4 and TRBJ2-5, is ETGVTQSPTHLIKTRGQQVTLRCSSQSGHNTVSWYQQALGQGPQFIFQYYREEENGRGNFPPRFSGLQFPNYSSELNVNALELDDSALYLCASSLNAYSGETQYFGPGTRLLVL.

The chain recombines TRBV12-5 with TRBJ2-6, with no clear D. V lost 0 bases, J lost 0 bases, and 21 bases lay in between. The CDR3 covers 21 residues. Germline V gives CDR1 LGHNT, CDR2 FRNRAP. The CDR3 coding sequence is TGTGCTAGTGGTTTGGTAGAGTTCTCGTCTAACCCGATCTCTGGGGCCAACGTCCTGACTTTC. It encodes CASGLVEFSSNPISGANVLTF.

The chain links TRBV9 to TRBJ1-4; 7 nucleotides align to TRBD1. Germline V gene data show CDR1 as SGDLS and CDR2 as YYNGEE. The CDR3 totals 16 residues. J lost 1 base, V lost 3 bases, and 6 bases had no gene match. The CDR3: CASSGKTGETNEKLFF. CDR3 nucleotide sequence: TGTGCCAGCAGCGGCAAAACAGGGGAAACTAATGAAAAACTGTTTTTT.

The chain combines TRBV13 with TRBJ1-4; TRBD1 agrees at 8 bases. The V segment lost 5 bases and the J segment 7 bases; nucleotides outside the gene matches: 9. The length of the CDR3 is 15 residues. Germline V gene sequence: CDR1 PRHDT, CDR2 FYEKMQ (reference sequence). The CDR3 region has the DNA TGTGCCAGCAGCGCCAACGACAGGGGTGTTGAAAAACTGTTTTTT. It codes for CASSANDRGVEKLFF.

The chain is built from TRBV9 and TRBJ2-3; a weak D match, TRBD2 (7 bases). Trimming cost V 1 base and J 3 bases, with 24 bases left between them. Germline V gives CDR1 SGDLS, CDR2 YYNGEE. This CDR3 has 19 amino acids. This CDR3 reads CASSVSGVFRGARTDTQYF. CDR3 DNA sequence: TGTGCCAGCAGCGTAAGCGGTGTGTTTCGGGGGGCTAGAACAGATACGCAGTATTTT.

The V call is TRBV27, the J call TRBJ1-5; D uncertain. The germline V gene has CDR1 MNHEY and CDR2 SMNVEV (reference sequence). Between the trimmed V and J ends, which lost 4 bases and 0 bases, there was a span of 19 bases. The length of the CDR3 is 18 residues. The CDR3 sequence: CASSSTRVTDLSNQPQHF. In nucleotides, the CDR3 is TGTGCCAGCAGTTCCACCCGCGTCACAGACCTTAGCAATCAGCCCCAGCATTTT.

V usage is TRBV14 and J usage is TRBJ2-7; possible D gene TRBD1, 6 bases. Germline loops: CDR1 SGHDN, CDR2 FVKESK. The CDR3 runs to 16 residues. V dropped 1 base and J dropped 7 bases, with 20 bases sitting between them. The CDR3, as DNA: TGTGCCAGCAGCCAAGGTCCCTACAGGGTCGTGGGTGAGCAGTACTTC. It codes for CASSQGPYRVVGEQYF. The full variable domain, rest sourced from reference TRBV14 and TRBJ2-7, is EAGVTQFPSHSVIEKGQTVTLRCDPISGHDNLYWYRRVMGKEIKFLLHFVKESKQDESGMPNNRFLAERTGGTYSTLKVQPAELEDSGVYFCASSQGPYRVVGEQYFGPGTRLTVT.

This clone was counted only a few times. The rearrangement uses TRBV2 and TRBJ2-3; D may be TRBD1 (5 bases). CDR1 and CDR2 (germline): SNHLY, FYNNEI. This CDR3 is built from 11 residues. V dropped 7 bases and J dropped 4 bases, with 6 bases sitting between them. CDR3 residues: CASKQADTQYF. The CDR3 DNA reads TGTGCCAGCAAACAGGCAGATACGCAGTATTTT.

The rearrangement joins TRBV18 to TRBJ1-5, with TRBD1 as a possible D gene (6 bases). Germline V gives CDR1 KGHSH, CDR2 LQKENI. V lost 6 bases to trimming and J lost 0 bases, with 12 bases between them. The CDR3 runs to 15 residues. As DNA, the CDR3 is TGTGCCAGCTCGAAGACAGGTTATAGCAATCAGCCCCAGCATTTT. It specifies CASSKTGYSNQPQHF.

The chain couples TRBV7-2 to TRBJ2-1, with D tentatively TRBD1 (5 bases). The CDR3 spans 12 residues. Germline values: CDR1 SGHTA, CDR2 FQGNSA. With 10 bases removed from V and 12 bases from J, the gap between germline ends came to 19 bases. The CDR3 region is CATPPGPDMQFF. Written as DNA, the CDR3 is TGTGCCACCCCTCCAGGGCCGGATATGCAGTTCTTC.

This chain links TRBV6-1 with TRBJ2-6; D remains ambiguous. The CDR3 runs 13 residues. CDR1 MNHNS and CDR2 SASEGT come from the germline V gene. Trimming stripped 8 bases from V and 0 bases from J, with 5 bases between. Here the CDR3 reads CASGLSGANVLTF. The DNA of the CDR3 is TGTGCCAGCGGGCTCTCTGGGGCCAACGTCCTGACTTTC.

The rearrangement joins TRBV14 to TRBJ2-7; TRBD1 aligns across 10 bases. CDR3 length: 14 residues. CDR1 is SGHDN, CDR2 FVKESK, per germline. Trimming removed 4 bases from V and 8 bases from J; junction bases left unmatched: 8. CDR3 loop: CASSLLGQGSKQYF. CDR3 in DNA: TGTGCCAGCAGCCTTTTGGGACAGGGGAGTAAGCAGTACTTC.